This T cell receptor (beta chain) was sequenced for a study of Ad26.COV2.S vaccination and SARS-CoV-2 variants. As to treatment: roughly 20 received Ad26.COV2.S at low or high dose, single or two shots; about 5 received placebo; per-sample allocation not given. Sampling occurred on day 63 after the first vaccine or placebo injection. Boston provided a donor who was an adult aged 18-55 years. V dropped 2 bases and J dropped 0 bases, with 6 bases sitting between them. The CDR3 spans 14 residues. The germline gives CDR1 SGHTS, CDR2 YDEGEE. Repertoires were generated with immunoSEQ multiplex PCR, while TCRdb's copy carries only in-frame clones and drops some. Of roughly 460,000 clones detected, roughly 87% appear once; the ten largest clones hold under 2%. Study-wide results and limits: Total T cell responses were possibly underestimated by TCR breadth and depth analyses.

As concerns this clone: No antigen is known for it.

The gene calls are TRBV5-8 and TRBJ1-3, with D uncertain. The specimen was peripheral blood, collected in a trial of Ad26.COV2.S vaccine versus placebo. The receptor was isolated from a person between 18 and 59 years old who received the Ad26.COV2.S COVID-19 vaccine or a placebo. In DNA form, the CDR3 reads TGTGCCAGCAGCTTACGGCGCTCTGGAAACACCATATATTTT. Translated, it gives CASSLRRSGNTIYF.